What follows describes a single TCR beta chain. Its antigen is currently unknown. The entry originates in a study of cytomegalovirus exposure and HLA in healthy donors. General study points: Accurate prediction of HLA-A and HLA-B alleles (for most subjects) was reportedly achieved from TCR beta sequences. In a later analysis, around 18,000 TCR beta sequences were associated with HLA alleles at 0.05 false discovery rate. Most of the CMV-associated TCR beta chains (in a later analysis) appeared to be HLA-restricted.

In the PCR, 60 Vbeta and 13 Jbeta primers were used. Clones were read by immunoSEQ multiplex PCR, and TCRdb kept only the in-frame ones, dropping some. Of 55,000 to 75,000 clones listed, around 70% are singletons. The ends lost 4 bases at V and 7 bases at J; junction bases unmatched: 9. The CDR3 has 14 residues. Germline CDR1 SGHNT, CDR2 YYREEE (reference sequence). The chain has TRBV5-4 and TRBJ2-7; 9 bases map to TRBD2. The sample comprised PBMCs. This receptor was taken from a human donor in good health. CDR3 sequence (DNA): TGTGCCAGCAGCGCCTCCGGGACTAGCTTTGAGCAGTACTTC. Translating gives CASSASGTSFEQYF.